The next 18 T cell receptor beta chains were all read from a single sample in a study of PD-1 blockade in classical Hodgkin lymphoma. Clones were sequenced by immunoSEQ multiplex PCR, and TCRdb holds only the in-frame ones, with some missing. This table holds approximately 160,000 clones, around 84% found once. Exposure to brentuximab vedotin varied, and each patient had relapsed following autologous stem cell transplantation. The sequenced sample was peripheral blood mononuclear cells (PBMCs), obtained before the second cycle of nivolumab. These receptors were obtained from a human donor with classical Hodgkin lymphoma.

The chain employs TRBV18 and TRBJ2-5; TRBD1 matches at 7 bases. The CDR3 is made up of 17 amino acids. V shed 4 bases and J 5 bases; nucleotides not matched to a gene: 16. Germline lookup yields CDR1 KGHSH and CDR2 LQKENI. The CDR3 nucleotides read TGTGCCAGCTCACTCCGCCCCGGGACAGCCGACTGGGAGACCCAGTACTTC. Its translation is CASSLRPGTADWETQYF.

The table lists this clone with a count of one. The CDR3 nucleotides are TGTGCCAGCAGCTTAGGGGAGAGAGCTTTCTTT. This gives the protein CASSLGERAFF. The chain uses TRBV7-9 and TRBJ1-1, with D unclear. Germline CDR1 is SEHNR and CDR2 is FQNEAQ (reference sequence). The CDR3 is 11 amino acids. Trimming took off 1 base at V and 10 bases at J, with 7 bases between the two ends. The entire variable domain, with the rest obtained from reference TRBV7-9 and TRBJ1-1, is as follows: DTGVSQNPRHKITKRGQNVTFRCDPISEHNRLYWYRQTLGQGPEFLTYFQNEAQLEKSRLLSDRFSAERPKGSFSTLEIQRTEQGDSAMYLCASSLGERAFFGQGTRLTVV.

As for this clone: A far larger clone is a single base away, which makes a read error likely. This chain links TRBV5-6 with TRBJ2-3; weak D call: TRBD2 (6 bases). Germline values: CDR1 SGHDT, CDR2 YYEEEE. V lost 0 bases and J 1 base, leaving 18 bases between the germline ends. The CDR3 covers 18 residues. The CDR3 spells CASSLAGRRGRGTDTQYF. As DNA, the CDR3 is TGTGCCAGCAGCTTGGCCGGTAGGAGGGGTCGAGGCACAGATACGCAGTATTTT. Filled out from reference TRBV5-6 and TRBJ2-3, the complete variable domain reads DAGVTQSPTHLIKTRGQQVTLRCSPKSGHDTVSWYQQALGQGPQFIFQYYEEEERQRGNFPDRFSGHQFPNYSSELNVNALLLGDSALYLCASSLAGRRGRGTDTQYFGPGTRLTVL.

The rearrangement uses TRBV7-2 and TRBJ2-1; unclear D gene. Germline loops: CDR1 SGHTA, CDR2 FQGNSA. V lost 2 bases and J lost 5, with 4 bases in between. The CDR3 extends over 12 amino acids. Here the CDR3 DNA reads TGTGCCAGCAGCTTAATGAACAATGAGCAGTTCTTC. This gives the protein CASSLMNNEQFF.

The chain is built from TRBV10-3 and TRBJ1-6, with 7 bases lining up with TRBD1. The CDR3 is 15 residues long. CDR1 ENHRY and CDR2 SYGVKD come from the germline V gene. Unmatched junction bases numbered 5, after V lost 5 bases and J lost 4 bases. The CDR3 protein is CAISRDSQYNSPLHF. The CDR3, as DNA: TGTGCCATCAGTCGGGACAGTCAATATAATTCACCCCTCCACTTT.

V and J are TRBV7-2 and TRBJ1-3, with 7 bases matching TRBD1. V lost 5 bases to trimming and J lost 2 bases; unmatched junction nucleotides: 9. The V gene's germline CDR1 is SGHTA and CDR2 FQGNSA. CDR3 length: 16 amino acids. The CDR3: CASSPGRGLAGNTIYF. Here the CDR3 DNA reads TGTGCCAGCAGCCCCGGCAGGGGGTTGGCTGGAAACACCATATATTTT.

The rearrangement links TRBV6-5 to TRBJ1-2; no firm D call. CDR1 MNHEY and CDR2 SVGAGI come from the germline V gene. Trimming shortened V by 4 bases and J by 3 bases, and 12 bases separated the two germline ends. The CDR3 spans 14 residues. This CDR3 reads CASSSSGGYYGYTF. CDR3 nucleotides: TGTGCCAGCAGTTCCTCAGGTGGTTACTATGGCTACACCTTC.

This clone was seen a single time. This chain links TRBV7-2 with TRBJ2-2; maybe TRBD2 (5 bases). The CDR3 consists of 15 residues. The germline V gene has CDR1 SGHTA and CDR2 FQGNSA. The V and J ends lost 1 base and 8 bases respectively, with 14 bases between them. CDR3 sequence: CASSLVFSGIGELFF. DNA for the CDR3: TGTGCCAGCAGCTTAGTGTTTTCGGGGATTGGGGAGCTGTTTTTT.

The J gene is TRBJ1-1, the V gene TRBV7-2, with 7 positions matching TRBD1. Trimming at V came to 5 bases and at J to 0 bases, leaving 3 bases not matched to a gene. There are 14 residues in the CDR3. Germline CDR1 reads SGHTA; CDR2 reads FQGNSA. This chain's CDR3 is CASSPGTVNTEAFF. The CDR3 nucleotides are TGTGCCAGCAGCCCGGGGACAGTGAACACTGAAGCTTTCTTT. Complete variable domain (other parts from reference TRBV7-2 and TRBJ1-1): GAGVSQSPSNKVTEKGKDVELRCDPISGHTALYWYRQSLGQGLEFLIYFQGNSAPDKSGLPSDRFSAERTGGSVSTLTIQRTQQEDSAVYLCASSPGTVNTEAFFGQGTRLTVV.

J is TRBJ2-3 and V is TRBV7-6; D is perhaps TRBD1 or TRBD2 (5 bases each). The CDR3 is 14 amino acids. The germline V and J ends were trimmed by 0 bases and 4 bases, with 8 bases remaining between them. Germline lookup yields CDR1 SGHVS and CDR2 FNYEAQ. CDR3 amino acids: CASSLAGTPDTQYF. The CDR3 bases are TGTGCCAGCAGCTTAGCCGGGACCCCAGATACGCAGTATTTT.

The chain employs TRBV6-6 and TRBJ1-3; tentatively, D is TRBD1 (5 bases). The CDR3 consists of 15 residues. V was trimmed by 2 bases and J by 5 bases, leaving 13 bases between them. From germline, CDR1 is MNHNY and CDR2 SVGAGI (reference sequence). The CDR3 coding sequence is TGTGCCAGCAGTTACGATGGGGACCAAAGAAACACCATATATTTT. The encoded protein is CASSYDGDQRNTIYF.

This sequence joins TRBV5-5 and TRBJ2-7; no clear D gene. The CDR3 sequence is 11 residues long. The germline V gene has CDR1 SGHKS and CDR2 YYEKEE (reference sequence). The ends were cut back, 3 bases at V and 2 bases at J, with 3 bases in the middle. This CDR3 is CASSSTYEQYF. The CDR3 coding sequence is TGTGCCAGCAGCTCCACCTACGAGCAGTACTTC. Drawing the rest from reference TRBV5-5 and TRBJ2-7, the complete variable domain is DAGVTQSPTHLIKTRGQQVTLRCSPISGHKSVSWYQQVLGQGPQFIFQYYEKEERGRGNFPDRFSARQFPNYSSELNVNALLLGDSALYLCASSSTYEQYFGPGTRLTVT.

This clone was seen once. The chain uses TRBV5-4 and TRBJ1-2; a weak D match, TRBD1 (5 bases). CDR1 SGHNT and CDR2 YYREEE come from the germline V gene (reference sequence). The germline V and J ends were trimmed by 4 bases and 2 bases, with 21 bases remaining between them. The CDR3 extends over 17 amino acids. The CDR3 DNA follows: TGTGCCAGCAGCCCCTCGGTGGGTCGGGAGGGGAACTATGGCTACACCTTC. Translation: CASSPSVGREGNYGYTF.

This clone showed up just a few times. J is TRBJ1-1 and V is TRBV2; D is ambiguous. V was clipped by 4 bases and J by 7 bases, with 7 bases between them. Germline CDR1 and CDR2: SNHLY and FYNNEI. This CDR3 region has 11 residues. CDR3 residues: CASSGHNEAFF. CDR3 bases: TGTGCCAGCAGTGGACACAATGAAGCTTTCTTT.

V is TRBV6-5 and J is TRBJ1-2, with D tentatively TRBD1 (5 bases). Trimming cost V 6 bases and J 2 bases, with 10 bases left between them. The CDR3 has 13 amino acids. Germline V gene data show CDR1 as MNHEY and CDR2 as SVGAGI. The CDR3 DNA reads as TGTGCCAGCAGGGGGGGACTCAACTATGGCTACACCTTC. Protein sequence: CASRGGLNYGYTF.

This sequence joins TRBV9 and TRBJ2-3; 8 nucleotides line up with TRBD1. Per germline, CDR1 SGDLS and CDR2 YYNGEE. With V trimmed by 2 bases and J by 1 base, 3 bases remained unmatched. The CDR3 spans 15 residues. CDR3 protein: CASSVPGQGTDTQYF. The CDR3 nucleotides are TGTGCCAGCAGCGTGCCGGGACAGGGCACAGATACGCAGTATTTT.

The genes are TRBV10-3 and TRBJ2-3; TRBD2 might be the D (5 bases). Germline assignment: CDR1 ENHRY and CDR2 SYGVKD. Trimming removed 3 bases at V and 0 bases at J, with 16 bases between. This CDR3 spans 17 amino acids. The CDR3 coding sequence is TGTGCCATCAGTGACTTTGGCCCAGCGGTGAGCACAGATACGCAGTATTTT. Protein product: CAISDFGPAVSTDTQYF.

In its sample, this clone was seen a few times. This chain joins TRBV5-1 and TRBJ2-7; 9 bases are a match to TRBD1. CDR1 SGHRS and CDR2 YFSETQ come from the germline V gene. The CDR3 spans 14 residues. The trim removed 3 bases at V and 5 bases at J, leaving 6 bases unmatched. The CDR3 reads CASSSPGTGNEQYF. DNA of the CDR3: TGCGCCAGCAGCTCGCCCGGGACAGGGAACGAGCAGTACTTC.